This T cell receptor beta chain was recovered during a study of regulatory T cells in long-lasting Graves disease (dated by TCRdb to the early 2020s). For context, the study as a whole: To count as having persistent Graves' disease, a patient had to have received antithyroid drug treatment for over 5 years with TSH receptor autoantibodies remaining persistently positive. This study used TCR sequencing and RNA sequencing of peripheral blood to compare persistent Graves' disease patients against newly diagnosed Graves' disease patients. The study took place in China and was registered as a clinical trial. A total of roughly 33 samples underwent TCR sequencing: around 13 from persistent and roughly 20 from newly diagnosed Graves' disease patients. On average, persistent Graves' disease patients in the clinical cohort had been on antithyroid drugs for about 9.3 years.

The paper as a whole reports these results and caveats: Patients with persistent disease shared more public clonotypes (about 2,700) than newly diagnosed patients did (approximately 1,000). Only peripheral blood was studied, because thyroid tissue, the primary lesion, was inaccessible. Only the TCR beta chain was sequenced and analyzed. The authors noted that the small sample size was a limitation that may lower accuracy. Preferential use of TRBV28, TRBJ1-2 and TRBJ2-5 was observed in persistent disease, whereas TRBV20-1 and TRBJ2-1 were favored in newly diagnosed disease. Lower TCR Shannon entropy and fewer highly expanded clones were observed in persistent Graves' disease patients than in newly diagnosed patients, which suggested clonal expansion.

Taken with the paper, the label for time point translates to: persistent/refractory GD, antithyroid drugs over 5 years with positive TRAb. RNA was extracted from PBMCs in TRIzol for both TCR sequencing and RNA sequencing. The diagnosis of Graves' disease was made according to American Thyroid Association guidelines. Patients were recruited from an endocrinology department in Xi'an, China. Each patient gave about 8.1 milliliters of peripheral blood, collected in an EDTA anticoagulant tube. Ficoll Paque Plus density gradient separation was used to isolate PBMCs, and no further T cell sorting was performed. An Agilent 2100 Bioanalyzer and agarose gel were used to assess RNA quality, and a NanoDrop 2000 was used to measure RNA concentration. This clonotype was observed many times. Its antigen has not been determined. Germline and junction disagree at one end, which may indicate a read error. Library creation used multiplex PCR. Sequencing instrument: Illumina HiSeq 4000. iRepertoire HTBI primers and Arm-PCR amplification of CDR3 regions were used to construct TCR beta libraries. Before sequencing, the PCR products underwent gel purification. Regarding the original processing steps: A total of 62 TRBV and 14 TRBJ segments were identified across samples and were used for gene usage analysis of CDR3 amino acid clonotypes. Filtered high-quality paired reads were merged into contigs using COPE and FqMerger. BLAST was used to align contigs to the IMGT TRBV, TRBD and TRBJ reference genes, and CDR3 was defined following IMGT. Highly expanded clones were defined as clonotypes with a frequency above 0.1%. Shannon entropy was used to measure repertoire diversity, and the Gini coefficient was used to measure V-J evenness. A clonotype found in more than one individual was treated as public. TCRdb handled the public reads itself, with Q25 trimming in fastp and clone calling in MiXCR, and kept productive beta chains. Each CDR3 protein appears once, grouped with its most common genes and DNA. TCRdb, rather than the study authors, made the V and J calls. The sample yields approximately 470,000 distinct CDR3 sequences; less than 25% were counted once. About 7.8% of the sample rests with the top ten.

CDR1 MNHNS and CDR2 SASEGT were looked up in the germline V gene. Including cysteine and phenylalanine, the CDR3 has 15 amino acids. Of all the DNA, just the CDR3 is kept, 45 bases in frame from base 1. The chain couples TRBV6-1 to TRBJ2-2; the D gene is perhaps TRBD1, from 5 matching bases. The sequencing here drew on peripheral blood mononuclear cells (PBMCs), taken when the disease was refractory, from a patient treated with antithyroid drugs. The clonotype was recovered from a female donor with Graves disease. Here the CDR3 is given as CASTEQQANTGELFF. In nucleotide form, the sequence is TGTGCCAGCACTGAACAACAGGCGAACACCGGGGAGCTGTTTTTT.